These 9 T cell receptor beta chains were all obtained from the same sample, sequenced in a study of cytomegalovirus exposure and HLA in healthy donors. The PCR contained 60 Vbeta and 13 Jbeta primers. The table came from immunoSEQ multiplex PCR; TCRdb's copy has only in-frame clones and leaves some out. The sample has about 120,000 clones, nearly 80% seen once. Sequenced: PBMCs. The receptors derive from a young woman in good health and CMV-seropositive.

The CDR3 DNA reads as TGTGCCAGCAGTTTATTGGGGAGGAACACTGAAGCTTTCTTT. It codes for CASSLLGRNTEAFF. The V and J genes are TRBV28 and TRBJ1-1, with D unresolved. This CDR3 is built from 14 residues. CDR1 and CDR2 from the germline V gene are MDHEN and SYDVKM. The V gene lost 1 base and the J gene lost 1 base, with 7 bases spanning the gap. The full variable domain, in which reference TRBV28 and TRBJ1-1 provide the parts outside the CDR3, is DVKVTQSSRYLVKRTGEKVFLECVQDMDHENMFWYRQDPGLGLRLIYFSYDVKMKEKGDIPEGYSVSREKKERFSLILESASTNQTSMYLCASSLLGRNTEAFFGQGTRLTVV.

The chain combines TRBV4-3 with TRBJ2-3; TRBD2 agrees at 10 bases. Trimming at V came to 5 bases and at J to 4 bases, leaving 6 bases not matched to a gene. CDR3 length: 15 residues. Germline lookup yields CDR1 LGHNA and CDR2 YSLEER. CDR3 amino acids: CASSSGGAGADTQYF. Here the CDR3 DNA reads TGCGCCAGCAGCAGCGGGGGGGCCGGAGCAGATACGCAGTATTTT.

The V gene is TRBV4-1, the J gene TRBJ2-3; TRBD2 might be the D (6 bases). Between the trimmed V and J ends, which lost 6 bases and 4 bases, there was a span of 11 bases. Germline V CDR1 and CDR2: MGHRA, YSYEKL. There are 13 residues in the CDR3. The CDR3 is CASRRDFSDTQYF. The CDR3 DNA sequence: TGCGCCAGCAGACGGGACTTTTCAGATACGCAGTATTTT.

CDR3 in DNA: TGTGCCAGCGGCTTTCATCCTCGGACAGTATACGAGCAGTACTTC. As protein: CASGFHPRTVYEQYF. V usage is TRBV27 and J usage is TRBJ2-7, with D possibly TRBD1 on 6 matching bases. Per germline, CDR1 MNHEY and CDR2 SMNVEV (reference sequence). The CDR3 totals 15 residues. Trimming pared 8 bases from V and 4 bases from J, leaving 21 bases between.

This clone was picked up a small number of times. The gene calls are TRBV5-1 and TRBJ2-2, with 9 bases aligning to TRBD1. Trimming removed 4 bases from V and 3 bases from J; junction bases left unmatched: 1. CDR1 SGHRS and CDR2 YFSETQ come from the germline V gene. The CDR3 is made up of 14 amino acids. CDR3 region: CASSRTGDTGELFF. Written as DNA, the CDR3 is TGCGCCAGCAGCCGGACAGGGGACACCGGGGAGCTGTTTTTT.

The chain carries TRBV18 and TRBJ1-2, with unresolved D. Germline V gives CDR1 KGHSH, CDR2 LQKENI. The CDR3 has 16 residues. V was shortened by 4 bases and J by 1 base, with 16 bases between the two germline ends. The CDR3 DNA reads as TGTGCCAGCTCACTAATAAGTGGCGGGGATAACTATGGCTACACCTTC. Its protein is CASSLISGGDNYGYTF.

Here the CDR3 reads CASSQTRVATATQYF. The CDR3 DNA reads TGCGCCAGCAGCCAAACTAGAGTTGCCACCGCTACGCAGTATTTT. The chain couples TRBV4-1 to TRBJ2-3; D may be TRBD2 (5 bases). The CDR3 has 15 amino acids. Trimming pared 2 bases from V and 8 bases from J, leaving 17 bases between. Germline V gene lookup returns CDR1 MGHRA and CDR2 YSYEKL.

The chain uses TRBV18 and TRBJ1-1; 8 nucleotides align to TRBD1. This CDR3 region has 13 residues. V was clipped by 3 bases and J by 6 bases; unmatched bases: 3. The germline V gene encodes CDR1 KGHSH and CDR2 LQKENI. The CDR3 reads CASSPLQGAEAFF. The CDR3 DNA reads TGTGCCAGCTCACCTCTACAGGGGGCTGAAGCTTTCTTT.

This clone has a handful of counts. The V call is TRBV28, the J call TRBJ2-7; TRBD2 aligns across 7 bases. Germline V gene data show CDR1 as MDHEN and CDR2 as SYDVKM. The V and J ends lost 7 bases and 6 bases, in that order; junction bases with no gene match: 24. The CDR3 consists of 18 residues. The CDR3 nucleotides read TGTGCCAGCACCTCGATCCCCGGAACCCATAAGCGGGGAGGCGAGCAGTACTTC. This translates into CASTSIPGTHKRGGEQYF.